The T cell receptor beta chain under discussion was sequenced for a study of blood T cell repertoires in COVID-19. Study context: Acute and convalescent COVID-19 samples came from the United States, Italy and Spain.

Original methodology: Amplification with reference gene primers provided the estimates of nucleated cell counts. Some clones are missing from TCRdb's copy, which holds only in-frame ones; the method was immunoSEQ multiplex PCR. D and trimming were read from the DNA, whereas the V and J calls and clone size are those reported in that table. Among 200,000 to 250,000 clones listed, about 86% were seen once. Participant ages covered roughly 18 to 89 years across 25 or so US areas. Self-reported history from a screening survey and questionnaire set each donor's cohort. The germline gives CDR1 SNHLY, CDR2 FYNNEI. CDR3 length equals 15 residues. Trimming removed 5 bases from V and 0 bases from J; junction bases left unmatched: 5.

The sequenced material came from PBMCs or T cells enriched from blood (not recorded which). The clonotype was recovered from a woman aged 40 to 50 with acute COVID-19. The rearrangement joins TRBV2 to TRBJ1-2; 8 bases map to TRBD1. The CDR3 reads CASSKTGVPNYGYTF. The CDR3 bases are TGTGCCAGCAGTAAGACAGGGGTGCCTAACTATGGCTACACCTTC.